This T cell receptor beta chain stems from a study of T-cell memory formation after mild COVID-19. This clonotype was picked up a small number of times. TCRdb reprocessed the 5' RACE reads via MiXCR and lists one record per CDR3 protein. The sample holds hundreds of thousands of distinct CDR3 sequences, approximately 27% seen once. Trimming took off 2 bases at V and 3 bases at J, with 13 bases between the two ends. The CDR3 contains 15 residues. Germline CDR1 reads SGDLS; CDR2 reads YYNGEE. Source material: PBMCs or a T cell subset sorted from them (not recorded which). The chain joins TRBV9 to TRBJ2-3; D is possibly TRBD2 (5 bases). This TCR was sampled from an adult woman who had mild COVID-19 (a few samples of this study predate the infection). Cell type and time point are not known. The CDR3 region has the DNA TGTGCCAGCAGCGTGGGTCTAGCTAGAACAGATACGCAGTATTTT. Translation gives CASSVGLARTDTQYF.